These 32 T cell receptor beta chains came from one sample sequenced in a study of T cells in Graves' hyperthyroidism and ophthalmopathy. TCR beta CDR3 regions were amplified from RNA. An initial round of RT-PCR targeting the TCR CDR3 relied on the HTBI primer set. Via MiXCR, TCRdb re-called the multiplex PCR reads, giving one row per CDR3 protein. Here the sample spans about 270,000 distinct CDR3 sequences, 20% to 25% being singletons. What was sequenced was blood. Every receptor here comes from a man aged 25-40 years with Graves' ophthalmopathy.

This clonotype was observed at least ten times. V and J are TRBV18 and TRBJ1-1; no reliable D call. The CDR3 is 12 amino acids. V dropped 1 base and J dropped 8 bases, with 8 bases sitting between them. Looked up from germline, CDR1 is KGHSH and CDR2 is LQKENI. The CDR3 region is CASSPLTAEAFF. The CDR3 bases are TGTGCCAGCTCACCACTTACAGCCGAAGCTTTCTTT. The full variable domain, completed using reference TRBV18 and TRBJ1-1, is NAGVMQNPRHLVRRRGQEARLRCSPMKGHSHVYWYRQLPEEGLKFMVYLQKENIIDESGMPKERFSAEFPKEGPSILRIQQVVRGDSAAYFCASSPLTAEAFFGQGTRLTVV.

This chain uses TRBV7-9 with TRBJ2-2; 7 bases agree with TRBD1. There are 12 residues in the CDR3. V gave up 5 bases and J gave up 13 bases; unmatched junction bases: 7. Germline assignment: CDR1 SEHNR and CDR2 FQNEAQ (reference sequence). CDR3 sequence (DNA): TGTGCCAGCAGCCACGACAGGGTTGGGCTGTTTTTT. It is translated as CASSHDRVGLFF. The whole variable domain, filled in from reference TRBV7-9 and TRBJ2-2, reads DTGVSQNPRHKITKRGQNVTFRCDPISEHNRLYWYRQTLGQGPEFLTYFQNEAQLEKSRLLSDRFSAERPKGSFSTLEIQRTEQGDSAMYLCASSHDRVGLFFGEGSRLTVL.

This clonotype was detected only once. The V gene is TRBV6-4, the J gene TRBJ2-7; 12 positions agree with TRBD2. The CDR3 runs 16 residues. CDR1 MRHNA and CDR2 SNTAGT come from the germline V gene. The V gene end was trimmed by 3 bases and the J gene end by 4 bases; junction bases not matched to a gene: 7. This CDR3 is CASSERLAGVRYEQYF. The CDR3 nucleotides read TGTGCCAGCAGTGAGAGACTAGCGGGAGTTCGGTACGAGCAGTACTTC.

This clonotype was observed at least ten times. The rearrangement joins TRBV18 to TRBJ1-1, with D maybe TRBD1 (5 bases). CDR1 is KGHSH and CDR2 is LQKENI in the germline V gene. The CDR3 length is 14 residues. V lost 5 bases to trimming and J lost 1 base, with 11 bases between them. The CDR3 here is CASSTKGRNTEAFF. The CDR3, as DNA: TGTGCCAGCTCAACAAAGGGACGGAACACTGAAGCTTTCTTT.

Worth noting for this clonotype: Just one base apart from a much larger clone, this may be a read error. The V call is TRBV28, the J call TRBJ2-1; no clear D gene. The CDR3 has 13 residues. Germline V gives CDR1 MDHEN, CDR2 SYDVKM. CDR3 amino acids: CDSSLLGNNEQFF. The DNA of the CDR3 is TGTGACAGCAGTTTATTGGGGAACAATGAGCAGTTCTTC.

The chain combines TRBV7-2 with TRBJ1-2, with TRBD1 matching over 12 bases. The CDR3 extends over 21 amino acids. V was pared by 5 bases and J by 3 bases, with 22 bases of the junction left unmatched. Per the germline V gene, CDR1 is SGHTA and CDR2 is FQGNSA. In DNA form, the CDR3 reads TGTGCCAGCAGCCGTTCATCTTTTTGGGACAGGGGGCCCGCCGGCGACTATGGCTACACCTTC. It translates to CASSRSSFWDRGPAGDYGYTF.

This clonotype was recorded a few times. The junction and the germline gene differ at one end; a read error may be behind it. This sequence joins TRBV2 and TRBJ2-2; the D gene is possibly TRBD2 (7 bases). CDR3 size: 15 residues. Germline V CDR1 and CDR2: SNHLY, FYNNEI. CDR3 in amino acids: CASSVGGLNTRELFF. Written as DNA, the CDR3 is TGTGCCAGCAGTGTGGGGGGGCTGAACACCAGGGAGCTGTTTTTT.

This clonotype was counted many times. This chain uses TRBV19 with TRBJ2-2, with D maybe TRBD2 (5 bases). V gave up 2 bases and J gave up 2 bases, with 9 bases separating them. Germline assignment: CDR1 LNHDA and CDR2 SQIVND (reference sequence). The CDR3 is 15 amino acids. This CDR3 reads CASSIMGVNTGELFF. CDR3 bases: TGTGCCAGTAGTATAATGGGAGTAAACACCGGGGAGCTGTTTTTT.

The sample holds many counts of this clonotype. The CDR3 nucleotides read TGCAGTGCTCTTTTAGCGGGATACTCCTACGAGCAGTACTTC. Its translation: CSALLAGYSYEQYF. This chain uses TRBV20-1 with TRBJ2-7; TRBD2 agrees at 8 bases. This CDR3 is built from 14 residues. Germline V lookup: CDR1 DFQATT, CDR2 SNEGSKA (reference sequence). Germline trimming cut 5 bases from V and 0 bases from J; bases unmatched to any gene: 6.

This clonotype was found many times. This sequence joins TRBV2 and TRBJ1-5; 8 bases map to TRBD1. In germline, CDR1 is SNHLY, CDR2 FYNNEI. After removal of 4 bases from V and 1 base from J, the junction contained 6 bases not matched to a gene. This CDR3 has 16 residues. CDR3 amino acids: CASSGRGLDSNQPQHF. Written as DNA, the CDR3 is TGTGCCAGCAGTGGCAGGGGGCTCGACAGCAATCAGCCCCAGCATTTT.

This clonotype was detected ten times or more. The chain combines TRBV11-2 with TRBJ2-1; 7 bases are a match to TRBD1. The CDR3 is 17 residues long. The germline V gene has CDR1 SGHAT and CDR2 FQNNGV. V trimming: 1 base; J trimming: 7 bases; junction bases outside the gene matches: 13. CDR3 sequence reads: CASSLVGPGQRRNEQFF. The DNA of the CDR3 is TGTGCCAGCAGCTTAGTGGGACCGGGACAGAGGAGGAATGAGCAGTTCTTC.

This chain joins TRBV7-8 and TRBJ2-5; the match to TRBD2 covers 9 bases. The CDR3 contains 14 residues. The J segment lost 5 bases and the V segment lost 10 bases, leaving 11 bases of the junction unmatched. Per the germline V gene, CDR1 is SGHVS and CDR2 is FQNEAQ. The CDR3 region is CATGRSGRWETQYF. CDR3 bases: TGTGCCACCGGCCGAAGCGGGAGGTGGGAGACCCAGTACTTC.

The chain links TRBV12-3 or TRBV12-4 to TRBJ2-7; 10 nucleotides agree with TRBD1. This CDR3 is built from 13 residues. V gave up 5 bases and J gave up 5 bases; unmatched junction bases: 3. The CDR3 loop is CASSETGGHEQYF. As DNA, the CDR3 is TGTGCCAGCAGTGAGACAGGGGGCCACGAGCAGTACTTC.

This clonotype appeared many times. This rearrangement joins TRBV6-2 or TRBV6-3 to TRBJ2-1; 13 nucleotides match TRBD2. The CDR3 covers 15 residues. Unmatched junction bases numbered 0, after V lost 0 bases and J lost 7 bases. Germline V gene data show CDR1 as MNHEY and CDR2 as SVGEGT. The CDR3 sequence is CASSYSTSGRNEQFF. CDR3 in DNA: TGTGCCAGCAGTTACTCGACTAGCGGGAGGAATGAGCAGTTCTTC.

This clonotype was observed a few times. V is TRBV5-4 and J is TRBJ2-5; TRBD1 agrees at 7 bases. CDR1 and CDR2 from the germline V gene are SGHNT and YYREEE (reference sequence). This CDR3 has 14 residues. V lost 4 bases, J lost 5 bases, and 8 bases stayed unmatched. This CDR3 reads CASSAPRGQETQYF. The CDR3 DNA follows: TGTGCCAGCAGCGCACCGAGGGGGCAGGAGACCCAGTACTTC.

The chain recombines TRBV9 with TRBJ1-5; D call uncertain. Trimming took 0 bases from V and 5 from J, leaving 3 bases between them. The CDR3 length is 12 residues. CDR1 and CDR2 from the germline V gene are SGDLS and YYNGEE. CDR3 protein: CASSVGDQPQHF. CDR3 in DNA: TGTGCCAGCAGCGTAGGCGATCAGCCCCAGCATTTT.

This clonotype was counted at least ten times. V gene TRBV6-1 combines with J gene TRBJ1-1; no reliable D call. From germline, CDR1 is MNHNS and CDR2 SASEGT. The CDR3 has 16 amino acids. The V and J ends lost 6 bases and 5 bases respectively, with 22 bases between them. The CDR3, as DNA: TGTGCCAGCAGGAAAGGGTTTCGGGAGACGGGGACTGAAGCTTTCTTT. This sequence encodes CASRKGFRETGTEAFF.

The gene calls are TRBV19 and TRBJ2-1; 8 nucleotides match TRBD2. The germline CDR1 and CDR2 sequences are LNHDA and SQIVND (reference sequence). V was pared by 2 bases and J by 5 bases, with 5 bases of the junction left unmatched. The CDR3 has 15 residues. The CDR3 nucleotides are TGTGCCAGTAGTATAAGACTAGCGTCCCACAATGAGCAGTTCTTC. It codes for CASSIRLASHNEQFF.

The rearrangement joins TRBV28 to TRBJ2-7; 11 bases line up with TRBD1. Looked up from germline, CDR1 is MDHEN and CDR2 is SYDVKM. The CDR3 loop spans 15 amino acids. The J segment lost 5 bases and the V segment lost 5 bases, leaving 8 bases of the junction unmatched. The CDR3 nucleotides are TGTGCCAGCAGTAGGACAGGGGGCGCGGTGGACGAGCAGTACTTC. Its protein product is CASSRTGGAVDEQYF.

The V and J genes are TRBV3-1 and TRBJ2-5; perhaps TRBD1 as D (5 bases). This CDR3 region has 19 residues. Trimming removed 8 bases at V and 4 bases at J, with 32 bases between. Germline V gives CDR1 LGHDT, CDR2 YNNKEL (reference sequence). For the CDR3, the DNA is TGTGCCAGCTCCCGGGTCGGTTCTGGCGCAAACCAAAGGGGAGAGACCCAGTACTTC. Its protein product is CASSRVGSGANQRGETQYF.

This clonotype came up a few times. This chain connects TRBV30 to TRBJ2-7, with TRBD2 identical over 7 bases. The germline CDR1 and CDR2 sequences are GTSNPN and SVGIG (reference sequence). The V and J ends lost 2 bases and 9 bases, in that order; junction bases with no gene match: 10. This CDR3 is 13 amino acids long. CDR3 DNA: TGTGCCTGGAGTCCCTACGGGACTATCGGGCAGTACTTC. Translation gives CAWSPYGTIGQYF.

This clonotype showed up many times. This chain joins TRBV20-1 and TRBJ2-1; TRBD2 matches 8 bases. This CDR3 has 15 amino acids. Trimming took 8 bases from V and 6 from J; bases not matched to a gene: 15. Germline V gene lookup returns CDR1 DFQATT and CDR2 SNEGSKA (reference sequence). The CDR3 DNA is TGCAGTACAACTCATTCCGGGACTAGACGCAATGAGCAGTTCTTC. It translates to CSTTHSGTRRNEQFF.

This clonotype was observed many times. The chain uses TRBV3-1 and TRBJ1-4, with 7 bases that match TRBD1. V shed 0 bases, J shed 15 bases, and the junction held 7 bases outside the gene matches. This CDR3 has 13 residues. The germline V gene has CDR1 LGHDT and CDR2 YNNKEL (reference sequence). The CDR3 sequence is CASSQDLTGLVFF. In DNA, the CDR3 is TGTGCCAGCAGCCAAGATTTGACAGGGTTGGTGTTTTTT.

This clonotype showed up just a few times. V gene TRBV27 combines with J gene TRBJ1-6, with a tentative D call TRBD1 (5 bases). This CDR3 contains 12 residues. In germline, CDR1 is MNHEY, CDR2 SMNVEV (reference sequence). Deletions cut 2 bases from V and 10 bases from J, with 6 bases between. CDR3: CASSLQGSPLHF. The DNA for the CDR3 is TGTGCCAGCAGTTTACAGGGCTCACCCCTCCACTTT.

This clonotype came up many times. CDR3 sequence: CASSPLAGVFHEQYF. The CDR3 nucleotides read TGTGCCAGCAGTCCACTAGCGGGAGTGTTCCACGAGCAGTACTTC. The chain links TRBV27 to TRBJ2-7; 11 bases are a match to TRBD2. The V gene end was trimmed by 5 bases and the J gene end by 5 bases; junction bases not matched to a gene: 8. This CDR3 contains 15 residues. The germline V gene has CDR1 MNHEY and CDR2 SMNVEV (reference sequence).

In this sample, this clonotype turned up a few times. The chain combines TRBV12-5 with TRBJ2-3; maybe TRBD1 (6 bases). V lost 5 bases, J lost 0 bases, and 15 bases lay in between. Germline assignment: CDR1 LGHNT and CDR2 FRNRAP. The CDR3 sequence is 16 residues long. CDR3 loop: CASGPGTTSSTDTQYF. For the CDR3, the DNA is TGTGCTAGTGGTCCCGGGACAACTTCTAGCACAGATACGCAGTATTTT. Full variable domain (remainder filled in from reference TRBV12-5 and TRBJ2-3): DARVTQTPRHKVTEMGQEVTMRCQPILGHNTVFWYRQTMMQGLELLAYFRNRAPLDDSGMPKDRFSAEMPDATLATLKIQPSEPRDSAVYFCASGPGTTSSTDTQYFGPGTRLTVL.

The chain links TRBV5-4 to TRBJ2-5; D remains ambiguous. Trimming shortened V by 4 bases and J by 0 bases, and 13 bases separated the two germline ends. The CDR3 is made up of 15 amino acids. Germline CDR1 reads SGHNT; CDR2 reads YYREEE (reference sequence). This chain's CDR3 is CASSPSGHNQETQYF. In DNA, the CDR3 is TGTGCCAGCAGCCCATCCGGCCACAACCAAGAGACCCAGTACTTC.

This clonotype was seen many times. V usage is TRBV30 and J usage is TRBJ2-3; no clear D gene. The length of the CDR3 is 11 residues. V was pared by 2 bases and J by 5 bases, with 5 bases between. Per germline, CDR1 GTSNPN and CDR2 SVGIG (reference sequence). This CDR3 is CAWSIRDTQYF. The DNA of the CDR3 is TGTGCCTGGAGTATTAGAGATACGCAGTATTTT.

This clonotype appeared many times. The chain carries TRBV20-1 and TRBJ2-7, with 9 bases aligning to TRBD2. The CDR3 runs 13 residues. Germline assignment: CDR1 DFQATT and CDR2 SNEGSKA (reference sequence). Trimming removed 3 bases from V and 4 bases from J; junction bases left unmatched: 4. The DNA of the CDR3 is TGCAGTGCTAGGACTAGCGGCAAATACGAGCAGTACTTC. Its translation: CSARTSGKYEQYF.

This clonotype was found a few times. The chain uses TRBV7-2 and TRBJ2-3; the D is unclear. Trimming took 1 base from V and 0 from J, leaving 8 bases between them. The CDR3 is made up of 15 amino acids. The germline CDR1 and CDR2 sequences are SGHTA and FQGNSA. The CDR3 DNA sequence: TGTGCCAGCAGCTTAGATTATACAAGCACAGATACGCAGTATTTT. Translation: CASSLDYTSTDTQYF.

This clonotype was observed a handful of times. This chain connects TRBV6-1 to TRBJ1-4; D is unclear. The V gene lost 2 bases and the J gene lost 10 bases, with 8 bases spanning the gap. Germline V gene lookup returns CDR1 MNHNS and CDR2 SASEGT. This CDR3 comprises 12 residues. The CDR3 nucleotides are TGTGCCAGCAGTGAAAGATTGGGAAAACTGTTTTTT. This sequence encodes CASSERLGKLFF.

The chain combines TRBV28 with TRBJ2-1; weak D call: TRBD2 (6 bases). This CDR3 has 16 residues. Germline V gene sequence: CDR1 MDHEN, CDR2 SYDVKM. V lost 4 bases and J lost 5, with 18 bases in between. The DNA for the CDR3 is TGTGCCAGCAGTTACCGCGGGACCCCTACCAACAATGAGCAGTTCTTC. Translating it yields CASSYRGTPTNNEQFF.